The 24 T cell receptor beta chains presented below share a single source sample, sequenced in a study of CD8 T cells in Susac syndrome. Random hexamers primed reverse transcription of 0.5 to 1 ug RNA. TCRdb fed the immunoSEQ multiplex PCR reads into MiXCR, producing one record per CDR3 protein. The sample carries under 85,000 distinct CDR3 sequences, 94% recorded once. The sample comprised CD8+ T cells from PBMCs. Receptor source: a human donor with Susac syndrome.

The chain recombines TRBV5-1 with TRBJ2-2, with unresolved D. Per germline, CDR1 SGHRS and CDR2 YFSETQ. Trimming shortened V by 4 bases and J by 0 bases, and 13 bases separated the two germline ends. The CDR3 loop spans 16 amino acids. The DNA of the CDR3 is TGCGCCAGCAGCCTCCCTCCTACAGCGAACACCGGGGAGCTGTTTTTT. This sequence encodes CASSLPPTANTGELFF.

V usage is TRBV15 and J usage is TRBJ2-2; 10 nucleotides align to TRBD1. The V and J ends lost 3 bases and 2 bases, in that order; junction bases with no gene match: 3. The CDR3 is made up of 16 amino acids. Germline values: CDR1 LNHNV, CDR2 YYDKDF (reference sequence). The CDR3 reads CATSSWTGGNTGELFF. CDR3 nucleotide sequence: TGTGCCACCAGCAGTTGGACAGGGGGAAACACCGGGGAGCTGTTTTTT.

This rearrangement joins TRBV5-1 to TRBJ1-4; D unclear. The CDR3 contains 17 residues. V was cut by 1 base and J by 4 bases, with 17 bases left in between. Germline V gene data show CDR1 as SGHRS and CDR2 as YFSETQ. CDR3 coding DNA: TGCGCCAGCAGCTTGAAGGGAGAGGGATATGATAATGAAAAACTGTTTTTT. This encodes CASSLKGEGYDNEKLFF.

This chain connects TRBV4-3 to TRBJ1-5; D perhaps matches TRBD1 (5 bases). From germline, CDR1 is LGHNA and CDR2 YSLEER. V gave up 1 base and J gave up 2 bases, with 18 bases separating them. CDR3 length: 18 residues. CDR3 bases: TGCGCCAGCAGCCAAGGTTATTCGGGGCTAGTTGGCAATCAGCCCCAGCATTTT. This sequence encodes CASSQGYSGLVGNQPQHF.

J is TRBJ2-1 and V is TRBV20-1, with D possibly being TRBD2 (5 bases). Germline V gene sequence: CDR1 DFQATT, CDR2 SNEGSKA (reference sequence). V was pared by 3 bases and J by 6 bases, with 9 bases between. The CDR3 loop spans 12 amino acids. CDR3 DNA: TGCAGTGCTAGTGGGAGAGGCAATGAGCAGTTCTTC. As protein: CSASGRGNEQFF.

The chain combines TRBV6-2 or TRBV6-3 with TRBJ2-7; the match to TRBD1 covers 9 bases. The CDR3 runs to 16 residues. The J segment lost 0 bases and the V segment lost 6 bases, leaving 9 bases of the junction unmatched. The germline V gene encodes CDR1 MNHEY and CDR2 SVGEGT. The CDR3 here is CASSLRTGDPSYEQYF. The CDR3 nucleotides are TGTGCCAGCAGCCTTCGGACAGGGGACCCCTCCTACGAGCAGTACTTC.

The chain couples TRBV24-1 to TRBJ2-2, with D perhaps TRBD1 (6 bases). This CDR3 is built from 14 residues. Per germline, CDR1 KGHDR and CDR2 SFDVKD. V was pared by 3 bases and J by 5 bases, with 9 bases between. The CDR3 loop is CATSDLRGTGELFF. The CDR3 nucleotides are TGTGCCACCAGTGATCTCAGGGGAACCGGGGAGCTGTTTTTT.

In DNA form, the CDR3 reads TGCAGTGCCCCAGCGGACCCTTGGGAGACCCAGTACTTC. Residues: CSAPADPWETQYF. The rearrangement uses TRBV20-1 and TRBJ2-5; a weak D match, TRBD2 (5 bases). CDR1 and CDR2 (germline): DFQATT, SNEGSKA (reference sequence). This CDR3 has 13 residues. V was trimmed by 6 bases and J by 5 bases, leaving 16 bases between them.

This chain uses TRBV12-3 or TRBV12-4 with TRBJ2-7; TRBD1 aligns across 9 bases. CDR3 length: 14 residues. V shed 4 bases and J 6 bases; nucleotides not matched to a gene: 7. CDR3 in DNA: TGTGCCAGCAGTTATGGGACAGGGTCGATCGAGCAGTACTTC. This gives the protein CASSYGTGSIEQYF.

The CDR3 DNA reads as TGTGCCAGCAGTTACTCGAGTCGGGACACTGAAGCTTTCTTT. This translates into CASSYSSRDTEAFF. The rearrangement links TRBV6-5 to TRBJ1-1; D unresolved. V lost 0 bases to trimming and J lost 3 bases, with 8 bases between them. CDR1 and CDR2 (germline): MNHEY, SVGAGI. There are 14 residues in the CDR3.

This chain joins TRBV6-5 and TRBJ2-6, with D tentatively TRBD2 (6 bases). V lost 7 bases and J lost 4, with 14 bases in between. CDR1 is MNHEY and CDR2 is SVGAGI in the germline V gene. This CDR3 region has 15 residues. The CDR3: CASTSVEGGANVLTF. The CDR3 DNA sequence: TGTGCCAGCACATCTGTGGAGGGGGGGGCCAACGTCCTGACTTTC.

This clonotype appeared a single time. The gene calls are TRBV27 and TRBJ2-7, with D hard to call. Trimming stripped 10 bases from V and 7 bases from J, with 17 bases between. Germline V gene sequence: CDR1 MNHEY, CDR2 SMNVEV (reference sequence). The CDR3 contains 12 residues. CDR3 amino acids: CATIAAHQEQYF. CDR3 DNA sequence: TGTGCCACCATAGCCGCCCATCAAGAGCAGTACTTC.

The V gene is TRBV6-5, the J gene TRBJ2-3, with a possible D match to TRBD2 (6 bases). Germline V CDR1 and CDR2: MNHEY, SVGAGI. The CDR3 covers 16 residues. Trimming shortened V by 2 bases and J by 2 bases, and 14 bases separated the two germline ends. CDR3: CASSYGGGLVTDTQYF. The CDR3 DNA reads TGTGCCAGCAGTTACGGGGGAGGCCTTGTCACAGATACGCAGTATTTT.

The chain combines TRBV9 with TRBJ2-1, with D possibly matching TRBD2 (6 bases). CDR3 length: 17 residues. Germline CDR1 reads SGDLS; CDR2 reads YYNGEE. Trimming left V 0 bases short and J 3 bases short, with 16 bases between. The CDR3 bases are TGTGCCAGCAGCGTAGAGGACTGGCGGGGACTCTACAATGAGCAGTTCTTC. Amino acids: CASSVEDWRGLYNEQFF.

The chain carries TRBV20-1 and TRBJ1-1, with D unresolved. Germline V lookup: CDR1 DFQATT, CDR2 SNEGSKA (reference sequence). Deletions cut 4 bases from V and 1 base from J, with 7 bases between. This CDR3 has 12 residues. CDR3 coding DNA: TGCAGTGCTATCCCCGGGAACACTGAAGCTTTCTTT. It codes for CSAIPGNTEAFF.

As DNA, the CDR3 is TGTGCCAGTAGTCCCGGGACAGGGAGCGTCTACGAGCAGTACTTC. It specifies CASSPGTGSVYEQYF. J is TRBJ2-7 and V is TRBV19, with 9 positions matching TRBD1. The germline gives CDR1 LNHDA, CDR2 SQIVND (reference sequence). This CDR3 comprises 15 residues. V trimming: 5 bases; J trimming: 3 bases; junction bases outside the gene matches: 8. The variable domain in full, completed from reference TRBV19 and TRBJ2-7, reads DGGITQSPKYLFRKEGQNVTLSCEQNLNHDAMYWYRQDPGQGLRLIYYSQIVNDFQKGDIAEGYSVSREKKESFPLTVTSAQKNPTAFYLCASSPGTGSVYEQYFGPGTRLTVT.

The chain uses TRBV3-1 and TRBJ2-1; the D gene is possibly TRBD1 (5 bases). The CDR3 runs 16 residues. Per germline, CDR1 LGHDT and CDR2 YNNKEL (reference sequence). V was clipped by 1 base and J by 0 bases, with 10 bases between them. Here the CDR3 reads CASSQVLGASYNEQFF. For the CDR3, the DNA is TGTGCCAGCAGCCAAGTGTTAGGGGCCTCCTACAATGAGCAGTTCTTC.

This chain's CDR3 is CASSEPGLLFSSYNEQFF. DNA for the CDR3: TGTGCCAGTAGTGAACCGGGACTCCTATTTAGCTCCTACAATGAGCAGTTCTTC. The chain couples TRBV19 to TRBJ2-1; the D gene is possibly TRBD2 (6 bases). CDR1 and CDR2 from the germline V gene are LNHDA and SQIVND (reference sequence). CDR3 length: 18 amino acids. With 5 bases removed from V and 0 bases from J, the gap between germline ends came to 20 bases.

The chain has TRBV6-6 and TRBJ2-3, with D possibly TRBD1 on 5 matching bases. Germline loops: CDR1 MNHNY, CDR2 SVGAGI (reference sequence). V was shortened by 6 bases and J by 2 bases, with 15 bases between the two germline ends. The CDR3 has 15 residues. CDR3 sequence reads: CASSLPTENTDTQYF. DNA of the CDR3: TGTGCCAGCAGCCTACCGACAGAGAACACAGATACGCAGTATTTT.

The chain has TRBV29-1 and TRBJ2-1, with 14 nucleotides matching TRBD2. The CDR3 is 14 residues long. Losses at the gene ends were 4 bases for V and 10 bases for J; bases not matched to a gene: 6. Germline lookup yields CDR1 SQVTM and CDR2 ANQGSEA. CDR3 region: CSVVGTSGSSEQFF. CDR3 nucleotide sequence: TGCAGCGTTGTCGGGACTAGCGGGAGTTCCGAGCAGTTCTTC.

The chain combines TRBV12-3 or TRBV12-4 with TRBJ1-1; tentatively, D is TRBD1 (5 bases). The CDR3 is 12 amino acids. Trimming stripped 5 bases from V and 4 bases from J, with 8 bases between. The CDR3 sequence is CASSPRGTEAFF. CDR3 bases: TGTGCCAGCAGTCCTAGGGGCACTGAAGCTTTCTTT.

The chain joins TRBV7-9 to TRBJ2-1; D is undetermined. The V gene's germline CDR1 is SEHNR and CDR2 FQNEAQ (reference sequence). Between the trimmed V and J ends, which lost 0 bases and 6 bases, there was a span of 6 bases. The CDR3 has 13 residues. In DNA form, the CDR3 reads TGTGCCAGCAGCTTAGCCTTGACCAATGAGCAGTTCTTC. This gives the protein CASSLALTNEQFF. The variable domain in full, completed from reference TRBV7-9 and TRBJ2-1, reads DTGVSQNPRHKITKRGQNVTFRCDPISEHNRLYWYRQTLGQGPEFLTYFQNEAQLEKSRLLSDRFSAERPKGSFSTLEIQRTEQGDSAMYLCASSLALTNEQFFGPGTRLTVL.

Concerning this clonotype itself: The junction and the germline gene differ at one end; a read error may be behind it. CDR3 in DNA: TGTGCCAGCGGCTTTGGTGCGGGAGGGGCAGATACGCAGTATTTT. Protein: CASGFGAGGADTQYF. The V call is TRBV13, the J call TRBJ2-3, with 9 nucleotides matching TRBD2. CDR3 length equals 15 residues. Germline CDR1 and CDR2: PRHDT and FYEKMQ (reference sequence).

The rearrangement uses TRBV30 and TRBJ2-3, with TRBD1 matching 9 bases. Germline V gene data show CDR1 as GTSNPN and CDR2 as SVGIG (reference sequence). The CDR3 runs to 14 residues. The V gene end was trimmed by 7 bases and the J gene end by 4 bases; junction bases not matched to a gene: 9. The CDR3 sequence: CAYSGTGNADTQYF. In DNA, the CDR3 is TGTGCCTATTCCGGGACAGGGAATGCAGATACGCAGTATTTT.